This TCR beta chain was captured by sequencing in a study of regulatory T cells in long-lasting Graves disease (dated by TCRdb to the early 2020s). A note on the overall study: Persistent Graves' disease was defined as antithyroid drug treatment for over 5 years with persistently positive TSH receptor autoantibodies. Persistent Graves' disease patients were compared with newly diagnosed Graves' disease patients by peripheral blood TCR sequencing and RNA sequencing. The study took place in China and was registered as a clinical trial. A total of around 35 samples underwent TCR sequencing, from about 13 patients with persistent Graves' disease and some 20 patients with newly diagnosed Graves' disease. Antithyroid drugs had been taken for 10 to 13 years on average by persistent Graves' disease patients in the clinical cohort.

V is shortened by 7 bases, J by 6 bases, and the region joining them spans 16 bases. CDR1 and CDR2, looked up from the germline V gene, are MNHNS and SASEGT. The CDR3 has 13 amino acids, counting the end cysteine and phenylalanine. Kept here is only the CDR3 DNA, which spans 39 bases and is read in frame from base 1. Taken with the paper, the label for time point translates to: persistent/refractory GD, antithyroid drugs over 5 years with positive TRAb. For both TCR sequencing and RNA sequencing, RNA was extracted from PBMCs using TRIzol. The diagnosis of Graves' disease followed American Thyroid Association guidelines. The patients came from an endocrinology department in Xi'an, China. Each patient gave about 10 milliliters of peripheral blood, collected in an EDTA anticoagulant tube. Ficoll Paque Plus density gradient separation was used to isolate PBMCs, and no further T cell sorting was performed. An Agilent 2100 Bioanalyzer and agarose gel were used to check RNA quality, and a NanoDrop 2000 was used to measure RNA concentration.

What the authors observed across the whole study: Persistent disease showed preferential use of TRBV28, TRBJ1-2 and TRBJ2-5, whereas newly diagnosed disease favored TRBV20-1 and TRBJ2-1. A larger number of public clonotypes was shared among persistent patients (more than 2,500) than among newly diagnosed patients (about 990). The study examined only peripheral blood because the primary lesion, thyroid tissue, could not be accessed. Only the TCR beta chain was sequenced and analyzed. Lower TCR Shannon entropy and fewer highly expanded clones were observed in persistent Graves' disease patients than in newly diagnosed patients, which suggested clonal expansion. The authors noted that the small sample size was a limitation that may lower accuracy.

This clonotype has ten or more counts. No antigen is known for it. The record has no base qualities; no much larger clone is one base away. Libraries were made using multiplex PCR. Sequencer: Illumina HiSeq 4000. To build TCR beta libraries, CDR3 regions were amplified by Arm-PCR using iRepertoire HTBI primers. Gel purification was performed on PCR products prior to sequencing. The paper's processing steps were these. Gene usage analysis of CDR3 amino acid clonotypes used the roughly 60 TRBV and about 14 TRBJ segments found across samples. COPE and FqMerger were used to merge filtered high-quality paired reads into contigs. Contigs were aligned with BLAST to IMGT TRBV, TRBD and TRBJ reference genes, and CDR3 was defined per IMGT. Highly expanded clones were defined as clonotypes with a frequency above 0.1%. Shannon entropy served as the measure of repertoire diversity, while the Gini coefficient captured V-J evenness. A clonotype found in more than one individual was treated as public. TCRdb redid the processing of the public reads, applying fastp at Q25 and MiXCR, and retained in-frame beta chains. For every CDR3 protein sequence, its rows merge into one entry that carries the most common genes and DNA. The V and J calls were not made by the authors but by TCRdb's processing. Across this sample there are 400,000 to 500,000 distinct CDR3 sequences, with 21% seen only once. The top ten constitute roughly an eighth of the sample.

Recombination connected TRBV6-1 to TRBJ2-7; the D gene identity is not certain. Source: peripheral blood mononuclear cells (PBMCs), taken when the disease was refractory, from a patient treated with antithyroid drugs. The sequence came from a female donor with Graves disease. The CDR3 sequence is CASTVARSGEQYF. The bases read TGTGCCAGCACTGTAGCACGGTCGGGCGAGCAGTACTTC.